Following are 14 T cell receptor beta chains from one sample sequenced in a study of regulatory T cells in long-lasting Graves disease. Time point here: newly diagnosed GD, antithyroid drugs for less than 3 months. Preparation of the TCR library used RNA extracted from PBMCs. The TCR beta library used iRepertoire HTBI primers with Arm-PCR amplification of CDR3. TCRdb used MiXCR to reprocess the multiplex PCR reads, holding one entry per CDR3 protein. This sample has 620,000 or so distinct CDR3 sequences, with roughly 15% found just once. These records were also assigned to another study, of T cells in Graves' hyperthyroidism and ophthalmopathy.

Sample: peripheral blood mononuclear cells (PBMCs), taken at new diagnosis, from a patient treated with antithyroid drugs. These receptors originate from a woman in her thirties with Graves disease.

This chain connects TRBV27 to TRBJ2-4; 12 bases match TRBD1. The trim removed 6 bases at V and 2 bases at J, leaving 14 bases unmatched. There are 19 residues in the CDR3. Germline assignment: CDR1 MNHEY and CDR2 SMNVEV (reference sequence). This CDR3 reads CASRPTGTGGVRTKNIQYF. DNA for the CDR3: TGTGCCAGCAGACCCACTGGGACAGGGGGCGTTAGGACCAAAAACATTCAGTACTTC.

The chain carries TRBV5-1 and TRBJ2-1, with 8 positions matching TRBD2. This CDR3 spans 15 amino acids. CDR1 is SGHRS, CDR2 YFSETQ, per germline. V shed 0 bases, J shed 7 bases, and the junction held 6 bases outside the gene matches. Here the CDR3 DNA reads TGCGCCAGCAGCTTGGGGCCGGGAGGGCCGAATGAGCAGTTCTTC. It translates to CASSLGPGGPNEQFF.

This clonotype was counted ten times or more. The J gene is TRBJ2-1, the V gene TRBV6-1, with D unclear. The CDR3 has 15 residues. The V end lost 5 bases, the J end lost 5 bases, and 16 bases lay between the germline ends. CDR1 and CDR2 (germline): MNHNS, SASEGT. CDR3 sequence (DNA): TGTGCCAGCAGTCTATCTCAACGGGCTGACAATGAGCAGTTCTTC. Residues: CASSLSQRADNEQFF.

This clonotype was counted ten times or more. The V and J genes are TRBV20-1 and TRBJ1-5; D is uncertain. Germline CDR1 and CDR2: DFQATT and SNEGSKA (reference sequence). V lost 7 bases and J lost 0, with 10 bases in between. The CDR3 sequence is 13 residues long. The CDR3 DNA is TGCAGTGGATCCGGCGATAGCAATCAGCCCCAGCATTTT. It yields the protein CSGSGDSNQPQHF.

This clonotype was seen ten or more times. The gene calls are TRBV7-9 and TRBJ1-3; possible D gene TRBD1, 5 bases. The CDR3 runs to 13 residues. V lost 5 bases, J lost 7 bases, and 12 bases lay in between. Germline V lookup: CDR1 SEHNR, CDR2 FQNEAQ (reference sequence). CDR3 sequence reads: CASSPTPGNTIYF. In DNA, the CDR3 is TGTGCCAGCAGCCCTACCCCAGGGAACACCATATATTTT. The full variable domain, rest sourced from reference TRBV7-9 and TRBJ1-3, is DTGVSQNPRHKITKRGQNVTFRCDPISEHNRLYWYRQTLGQGPEFLTYFQNEAQLEKSRLLSDRFSAERPKGSFSTLEIQRTEQGDSAMYLCASSPTPGNTIYFGEGSWLTVV.

This clonotype has just a few counts. The rearrangement uses TRBV30 and TRBJ2-5, with D tentatively TRBD1 or TRBD2 (6 bases each). Germline V gene sequence: CDR1 GTSNPN, CDR2 SVGIG (reference sequence). CDR3 size: 14 residues. The V end was cut by 5 bases, the J end by 2 bases, with 15 bases between. The DNA of the CDR3 is TGTGCCTGGTCGGAGGGGGACCTACAAGAGACCCAGTACTTC. Protein: CAWSEGDLQETQYF.

This clonotype was detected ten times or more. This chain joins TRBV2 and TRBJ1-5, with unresolved D. The CDR3 is made up of 13 amino acids. Germline CDR1 SNHLY, CDR2 FYNNEI. V was shortened by 2 bases and J by 6 bases, with 8 bases between the two germline ends. This chain's CDR3 is CASSERAVQPQHF. Here the CDR3 DNA reads TGTGCCAGCAGTGAACGAGCAGTTCAGCCCCAGCATTTT.

This clonotype was seen a few times. This chain links TRBV18 with TRBJ2-1; TRBD1 might be the D (5 bases). The V end lost 3 bases, the J end lost 4 bases, and 10 bases lay between the germline ends. The CDR3 consists of 14 residues. Germline V gene data show CDR1 as KGHSH and CDR2 as LQKENI. The CDR3: CASSPGPGYNEQFF. The DNA of the CDR3 is TGTGCCAGCTCACCTGGGCCAGGGTACAATGAGCAGTTCTTC. Supplemented by reference TRBV18 and TRBJ2-1, the full variable domain reads NAGVMQNPRHLVRRRGQEARLRCSPMKGHSHVYWYRQLPEEGLKFMVYLQKENIIDESGMPKERFSAEFPKEGPSILRIQQVVRGDSAAYFCASSPGPGYNEQFFGPGTRLTVL.

The J gene is TRBJ2-2, the V gene TRBV28; D not certain. There are 15 residues in the CDR3. The V end was cut by 4 bases, the J end by 0 bases, with 9 bases between. Germline values: CDR1 MDHEN, CDR2 SYDVKM. CDR3 region: CASSYSEANTGELFF. CDR3 DNA sequence: TGTGCCAGCAGTTACTCCGAAGCGAACACCGGGGAGCTGTTTTTT.

J is TRBJ1-6 and V is TRBV27; the D is unclear. Trimming removed 7 bases at V and 7 bases at J, with 14 bases between. Germline V gene sequence: CDR1 MNHEY, CDR2 SMNVEV (reference sequence). The CDR3 spans 14 residues. CDR3 sequence reads: CASTWQEKNSPLHF. Written as DNA, the CDR3 is TGTGCCAGCACGTGGCAGGAAAAAAATTCACCCCTCCACTTT.

This clonotype appeared a few times. The CDR3 sequence: CATSDFGGSAETQYF. CDR3 nucleotide sequence: TGTGCCACCAGTGATTTTGGCGGGTCAGCTGAGACCCAGTACTTC. The chain combines TRBV24-1 with TRBJ2-5, with D possibly TRBD2 on 5 matching bases. CDR3 length: 15 amino acids. V dropped 1 base and J dropped 5 bases, with 13 bases sitting between them. Germline V gene data show CDR1 as KGHDR and CDR2 as SFDVKD.

This clonotype was observed many times. CDR3 in amino acids: CASSRSQVAEAFF. The CDR3 coding sequence is TGTGCCAGCAGCCGATCTCAGGTGGCTGAAGCTTTCTTT. V is TRBV27 and J is TRBJ1-1; the D is unclear. Per germline, CDR1 MNHEY and CDR2 SMNVEV (reference sequence). V was clipped by 6 bases and J by 6 bases, with 14 bases between them. This CDR3 is 13 amino acids long.

There are many counts of this clonotype. The V and J genes are TRBV27 and TRBJ2-7; D is tentatively TRBD1 or TRBD2 (5 bases each). Trimming cost V 11 bases and J 4 bases, with 21 bases left between them. There are 14 residues in the CDR3. CDR1 and CDR2 from the germline V gene are MNHEY and SMNVEV (reference sequence). The CDR3: CACHQRGGKYEQYF. CDR3 bases: TGTGCCTGCCACCAACGTGGGGGAAAATACGAGCAGTACTTC.

V and J are TRBV3-1 and TRBJ2-5; 12 nucleotides align to TRBD2. The CDR3 is made up of 18 amino acids. Unmatched junction bases numbered 14, after V lost 4 bases and J lost 5 bases. The germline CDR1 and CDR2 sequences are LGHDT and YNNKEL (reference sequence). CDR3 coding DNA: TGTGCCAGCAGCCGGGCCCTTACTAGCGGGAGGCTTGAGGAGACCCAGTACTTC. Translating gives CASSRALTSGRLEETQYF.